This is a list of T cell receptor beta chains from one sample in a study of T cells in Graves' hyperthyroidism and ophthalmopathy. Using its own MiXCR run on the multiplex PCR reads, TCRdb lists one record per CDR3 protein. Among hundreds of thousands of distinct CDR3 sequences listed, approximately 15% were seen once. The sequencing sample was made of blood. These receptors were taken from a woman in her 30s with Graves' hyperthyroidism that later progressed to Graves' ophthalmopathy. Each CDR3 is given with its conserved first and last residue. The D gene is left open where the match is weak. Size is omitted from some rows. Given values are once, few, many or a class for expanded clones.

V	J	D	size	DNA	CDR3
TRBV19	TRBJ1-5	-	many	TGTGCCAGTAGTATGGACCATAGCAATCAGCCCCAGCATTTT	CASSMDHSNQPQHF
TRBV7-8	TRBJ1-1	-	many	TGTGCCAGCAGACAGGGTTCCAACACTGAAGCTTTCTTT	CASRQGSNTEAFF
TRBV6-1	TRBJ1-1	-	-	TGTGCCAGCAGACCACGGACAGTAAACACTGAAGCTTTCTTT	CASRPRTVNTEAFF
TRBV2	TRBJ2-2	TRBD2	many	TGTGCCAGCAGTGGCCTAGCGGGAGGGCCGCTTGGGGAGCTGTTTTTT	CASSGLAGGPLGELFF
TRBV29-1	TRBJ1-1	-	-	TGCAGCGTTGCCTCAGCTCCTATCCGTACTGCAGACACTGAAGCTTTCTTT	CSVASAPIRTADTEAFF
TRBV14	TRBJ1-6	-	many	TGTGCCAGCAGCCAATTCGACGGTGATAATTCACCCCTCCACTTT	CASSQFDGDNSPLHF
TRBV29-1	TRBJ2-2	TRBD2	-	TGCAGCGGGGGGAGGGACACCGGGGAGCTGTTTTTT	CSGGRDTGELFF
TRBV7-9	TRBJ1-2	-	few	TGTGCCAGCAGCTTAGCTGAGGGAGGGAACTATGGCTACACCTTC	CASSLAEGGNYGYTF
TRBV5-1	TRBJ2-1	-	few	TGCGCCAGCCTCGGGCCTAGCTACAATGAGCAGTTCTTC	CASLGPSYNEQFF
TRBV12-3/TRBV12-4	TRBJ2-5	TRBD2	-	TGTGCCAGCAGCACTAGCGCGGAGACCCAGTACTTC	CASSTSAETQYF
TRBV19	TRBJ2-2	-	-	TGTGCCGGCAGGGGGGGCAGCTCGAACACCGGGGAGCTGTTTTTT	CAGRGGSSNTGELFF
TRBV28	TRBJ1-1	-	many	TGTGCCAGCAGTTTATGGGCCAGTGAAGCTTTCTTT	CASSLWASEAFF
TRBV3-1	TRBJ2-1	-	few	TGTGCCAGCAGCCACCCAATCGGGCTGCTGTACAATGAGCAGTTCTTC	CASSHPIGLLYNEQFF
TRBV2	TRBJ2-3	-	many	TGTGCCAGCAGACGCGTGACAGATACGCAGTATTTT	CASRRVTDTQYF
TRBV6-1	TRBJ2-5	-	few	TGTGCCAGCATAGGGAACTCCAAGGGCTCCCAGTACTTC	CASIGNSKGSQYF
TRBV13	TRBJ2-6	TRBD1	-	TGTGCCAGCAGCTCAGGACAGGGTGGCGGGGCCAACGTCCTGACTTTC	CASSSGQGGGANVLTF
TRBV3-1	TRBJ2-7	-	-	TGTGCCAGCAGCCAACTCTCCGCCTACGAGCAGTACTTC	CASSQLSAYEQYF